This T cell receptor (beta chain) was retrieved from a study of shared clonotypes between healthy human individuals. Study-level findings and limits: An effect of sequencing depth on clonotype sharing among donors was expected.

Concerning this clone itself: Its antigen is still unknown.

The method was immunoSEQ multiplex PCR; TCRdb's version includes in-frame clones alone and lacks a portion of them. The top ten clones hold 0.13% of a sample with millions of clones, 85% to 95% of them seen once. V dropped 1 base and J dropped 2 bases, with 11 bases sitting between them. Germline CDR1 SEHNR, CDR2 FQNEAQ (reference sequence). CDR3 size: 16 residues. The TCR comes from a man aged 18 to 29 in good health. The sample was naive CD4+ T cells sorted from blood. Subset specified: CD45RA+ positively selected. The chain combines TRBV7-9 with TRBJ1-4; D remains ambiguous. CDR3 sequence: CASSLVVAGTNEKLFF. The DNA for the CDR3 is TGTGCCAGCAGCTTAGTAGTTGCGGGCACTAATGAAAAACTGTTTTTT.